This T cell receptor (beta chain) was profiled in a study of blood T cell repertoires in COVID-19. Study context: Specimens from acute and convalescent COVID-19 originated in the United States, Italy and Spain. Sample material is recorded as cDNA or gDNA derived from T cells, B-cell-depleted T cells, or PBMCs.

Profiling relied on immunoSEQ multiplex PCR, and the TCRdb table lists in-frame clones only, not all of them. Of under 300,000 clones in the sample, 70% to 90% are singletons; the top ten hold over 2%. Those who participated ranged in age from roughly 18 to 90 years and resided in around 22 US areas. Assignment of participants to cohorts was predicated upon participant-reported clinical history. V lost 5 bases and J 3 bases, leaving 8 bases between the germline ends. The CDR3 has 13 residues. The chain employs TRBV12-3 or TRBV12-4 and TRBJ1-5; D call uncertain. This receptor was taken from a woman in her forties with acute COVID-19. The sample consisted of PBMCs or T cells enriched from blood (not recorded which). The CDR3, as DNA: TGTGCCAGCAGTCGGAACTACAATCAGCCCCAGCATTTT. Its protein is CASSRNYNQPQHF.